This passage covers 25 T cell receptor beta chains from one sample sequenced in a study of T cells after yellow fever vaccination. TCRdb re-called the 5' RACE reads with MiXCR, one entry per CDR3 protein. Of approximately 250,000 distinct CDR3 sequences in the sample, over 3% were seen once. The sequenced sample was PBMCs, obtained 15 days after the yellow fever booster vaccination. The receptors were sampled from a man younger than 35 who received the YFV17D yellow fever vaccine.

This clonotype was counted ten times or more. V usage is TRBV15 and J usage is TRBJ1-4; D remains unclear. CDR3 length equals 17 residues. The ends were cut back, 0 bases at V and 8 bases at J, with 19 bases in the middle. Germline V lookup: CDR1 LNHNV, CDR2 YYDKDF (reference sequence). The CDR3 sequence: CATSRDDRTGLREKLFF. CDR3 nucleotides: TGTGCCACCAGCAGAGATGACCGGACTGGCCTTAGGGAAAAACTGTTTTTT.

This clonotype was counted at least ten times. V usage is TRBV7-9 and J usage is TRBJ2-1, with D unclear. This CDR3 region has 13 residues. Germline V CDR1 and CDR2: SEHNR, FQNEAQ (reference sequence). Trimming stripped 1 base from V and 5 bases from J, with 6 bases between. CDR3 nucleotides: TGTGCCAGCAGCTTAGGGTGGAACAATGAGCAGTTCTTC. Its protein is CASSLGWNNEQFF.

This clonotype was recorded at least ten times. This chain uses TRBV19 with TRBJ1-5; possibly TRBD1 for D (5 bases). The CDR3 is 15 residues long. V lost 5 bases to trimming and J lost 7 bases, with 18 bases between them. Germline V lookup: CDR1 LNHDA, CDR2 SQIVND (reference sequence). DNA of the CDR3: TGTGCCAGTAGTCCCTGGGGGGGAAGCGGCCAGCCCCAGCATTTT. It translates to CASSPWGGSGQPQHF.

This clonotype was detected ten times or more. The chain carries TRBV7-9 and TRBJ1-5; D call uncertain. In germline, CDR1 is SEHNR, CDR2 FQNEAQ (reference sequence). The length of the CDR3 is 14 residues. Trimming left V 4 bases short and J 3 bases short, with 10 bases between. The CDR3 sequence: CASSSPGFNQPQHF. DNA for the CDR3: TGTGCCAGCAGCTCCCCCGGGTTCAATCAGCCCCAGCATTTT.

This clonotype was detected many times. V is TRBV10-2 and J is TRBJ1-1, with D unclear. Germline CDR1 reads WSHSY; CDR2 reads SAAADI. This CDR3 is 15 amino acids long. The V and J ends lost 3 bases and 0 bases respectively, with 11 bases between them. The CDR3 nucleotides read TGCGCCAGCAGTGACCCCGGGATGATGAACACTGAAGCTTTCTTT. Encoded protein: CASSDPGMMNTEAFF.

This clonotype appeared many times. In DNA form, the CDR3 reads TGTGCCAGCTCACCACCGAGCGGGGGACTTTACAATGAGCAGTTCTTC. Translating it yields CASSPPSGGLYNEQFF. This chain uses TRBV18 with TRBJ2-1; TRBD2 aligns across 8 bases. The CDR3 sequence is 16 residues long. Germline values: CDR1 KGHSH, CDR2 LQKENI. The ends lost 0 bases at V and 4 bases at J; junction bases unmatched: 5.

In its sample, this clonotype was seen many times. The CDR3 coding sequence is TGTGCCAGCAGGGGCAGGAACACTGAAGCTTTCTTT. This codes for CASRGRNTEAFF. J is TRBJ1-1 and V is TRBV7-2; D not resolved. CDR3 length equals 12 residues. CDR1 and CDR2 (germline): SGHTA, FQGNSA. V was cut by 6 bases and J by 1 base, with 6 bases left in between.

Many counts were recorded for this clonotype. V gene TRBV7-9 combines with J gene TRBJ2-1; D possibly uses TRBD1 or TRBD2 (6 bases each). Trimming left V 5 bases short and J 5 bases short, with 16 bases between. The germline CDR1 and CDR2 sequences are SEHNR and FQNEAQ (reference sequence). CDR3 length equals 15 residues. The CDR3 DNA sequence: TGTGCCAGCAGCGGCAGGGGTGGCGGGAACAATGAGCAGTTCTTC. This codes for CASSGRGGGNNEQFF.

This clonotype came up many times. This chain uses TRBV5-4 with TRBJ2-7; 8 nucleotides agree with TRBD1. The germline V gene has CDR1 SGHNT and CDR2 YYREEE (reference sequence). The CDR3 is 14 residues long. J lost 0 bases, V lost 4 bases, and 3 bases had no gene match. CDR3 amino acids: CASSRDRTSYEQYF. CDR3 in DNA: TGTGCCAGCAGCCGGGACAGGACCTCCTACGAGCAGTACTTC.

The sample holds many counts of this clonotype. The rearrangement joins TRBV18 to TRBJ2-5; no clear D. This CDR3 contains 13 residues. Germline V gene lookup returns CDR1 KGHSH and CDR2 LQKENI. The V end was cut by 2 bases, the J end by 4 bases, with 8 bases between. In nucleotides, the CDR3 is TGTGCCAGCTCACCAAGGGATGCAGAGACCCAGTACTTC. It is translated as CASSPRDAETQYF.

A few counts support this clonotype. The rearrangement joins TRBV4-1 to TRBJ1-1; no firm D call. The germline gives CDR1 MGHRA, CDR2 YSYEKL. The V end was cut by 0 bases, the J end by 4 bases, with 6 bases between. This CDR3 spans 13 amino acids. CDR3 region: CASSQDWITEAFF. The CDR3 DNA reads TGCGCCAGCAGCCAAGATTGGATCACTGAAGCTTTCTTT.

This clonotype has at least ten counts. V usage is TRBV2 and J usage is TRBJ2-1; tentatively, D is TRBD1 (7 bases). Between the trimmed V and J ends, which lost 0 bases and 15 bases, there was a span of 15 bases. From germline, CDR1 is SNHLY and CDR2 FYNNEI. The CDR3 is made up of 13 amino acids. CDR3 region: CASSEALEGARFF. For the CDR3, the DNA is TGTGCCAGCAGTGAAGCGCTGGAGGGGGCAAGGTTCTTC.

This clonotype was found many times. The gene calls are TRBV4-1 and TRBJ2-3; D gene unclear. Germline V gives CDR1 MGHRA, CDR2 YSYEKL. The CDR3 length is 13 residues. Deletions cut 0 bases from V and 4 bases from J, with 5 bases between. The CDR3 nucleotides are TGCGCCAGCAGCCAAGAGGTCCCAGATACGCAGTATTTT. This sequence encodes CASSQEVPDTQYF.

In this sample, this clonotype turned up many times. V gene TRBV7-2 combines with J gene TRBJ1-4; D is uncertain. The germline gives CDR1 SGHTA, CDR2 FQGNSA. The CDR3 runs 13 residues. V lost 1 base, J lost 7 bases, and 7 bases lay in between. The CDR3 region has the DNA TGTGCCAGCAGCTTAGAGCCCGGTGAAAAACTGTTTTTT. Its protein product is CASSLEPGEKLFF.

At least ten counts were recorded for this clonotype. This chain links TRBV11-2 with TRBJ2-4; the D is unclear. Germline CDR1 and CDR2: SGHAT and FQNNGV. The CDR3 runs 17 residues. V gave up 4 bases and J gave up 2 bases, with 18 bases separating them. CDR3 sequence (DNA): TGTGCCAGCAGCTCCCAGACGGGTTTGGGAACCAAAAACATTCAGTACTTC. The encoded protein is CASSSQTGLGTKNIQYF. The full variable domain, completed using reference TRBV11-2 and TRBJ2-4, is EAGVAQSPRYKIIEKRQSVAFWCNPISGHATLYWYQQILGQGPKLLIQFQNNGVVDDSQLPKDRFSAERLKGVDSTLKIQPAKLEDSAVYLCASSSQTGLGTKNIQYFGAGTRLSVL.

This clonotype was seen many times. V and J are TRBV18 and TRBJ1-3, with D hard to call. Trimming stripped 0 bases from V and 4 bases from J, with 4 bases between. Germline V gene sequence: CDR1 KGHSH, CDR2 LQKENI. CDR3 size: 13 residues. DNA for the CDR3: TGTGCCAGCTCACCACCCGGAGGAAACACCATATATTTT. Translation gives CASSPPGGNTIYF.

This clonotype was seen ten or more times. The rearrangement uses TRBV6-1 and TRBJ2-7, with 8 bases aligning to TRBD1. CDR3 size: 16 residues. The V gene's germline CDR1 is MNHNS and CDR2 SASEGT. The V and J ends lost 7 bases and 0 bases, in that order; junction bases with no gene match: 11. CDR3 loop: CASKTRTGIGSYEQYF. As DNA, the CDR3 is TGTGCCAGCAAAACACGGACAGGGATCGGCTCCTACGAGCAGTACTTC.

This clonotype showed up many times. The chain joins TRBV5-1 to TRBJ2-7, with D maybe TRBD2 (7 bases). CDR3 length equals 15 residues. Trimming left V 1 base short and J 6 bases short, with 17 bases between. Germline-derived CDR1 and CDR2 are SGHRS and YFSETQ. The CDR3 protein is CASSLTGGGGSEQYF. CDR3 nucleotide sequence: TGCGCCAGCAGCTTGACCGGAGGGGGGGGTTCCGAGCAGTACTTC.

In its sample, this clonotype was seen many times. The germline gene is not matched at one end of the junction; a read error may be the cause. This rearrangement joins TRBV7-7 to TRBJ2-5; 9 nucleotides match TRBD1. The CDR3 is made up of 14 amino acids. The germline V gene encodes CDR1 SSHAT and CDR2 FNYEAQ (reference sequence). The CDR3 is CASSNDRGKETQYF. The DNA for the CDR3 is TGTGCTAGCAGTAACGACAGGGGGAAAGAGACCCAGTACTTC. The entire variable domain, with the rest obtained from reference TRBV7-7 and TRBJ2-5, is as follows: GAGVSQSPRYKVTKRGQDVTLRCDPISSHATLYWYQQALGQGPEFLTYFNYEAQPDKSGLPSDRFSAERPEGSISTLTIQRTEQRDSAMYRCASSNDRGKETQYFGPGTRLLVL.

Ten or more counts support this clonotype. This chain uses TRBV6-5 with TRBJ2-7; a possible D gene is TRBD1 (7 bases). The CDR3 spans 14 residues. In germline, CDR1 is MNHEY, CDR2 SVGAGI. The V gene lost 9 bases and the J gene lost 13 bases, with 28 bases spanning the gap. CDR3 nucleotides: TGTGCCAGTGGTCAAGCCCGGGGGACAGCCCTATCCTACGTC. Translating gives CASGQARGTALSYV.

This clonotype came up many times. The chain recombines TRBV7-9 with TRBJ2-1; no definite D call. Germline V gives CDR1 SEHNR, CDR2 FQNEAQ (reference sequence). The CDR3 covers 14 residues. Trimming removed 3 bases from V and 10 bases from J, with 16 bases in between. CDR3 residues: CASSLGGSSLEQFF. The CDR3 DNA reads TGTGCCAGCAGCTTGGGCGGCAGTTCCTTGGAGCAGTTCTTC.

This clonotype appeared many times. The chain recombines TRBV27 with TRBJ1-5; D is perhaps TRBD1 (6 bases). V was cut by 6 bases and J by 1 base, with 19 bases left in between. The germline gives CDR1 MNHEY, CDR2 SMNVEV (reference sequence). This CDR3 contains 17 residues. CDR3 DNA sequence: TGTGCCAGCAGCCGAGCCCGAACAGGGAACAGCAATCAGCCCCAGCATTTT. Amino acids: CASSRARTGNSNQPQHF.

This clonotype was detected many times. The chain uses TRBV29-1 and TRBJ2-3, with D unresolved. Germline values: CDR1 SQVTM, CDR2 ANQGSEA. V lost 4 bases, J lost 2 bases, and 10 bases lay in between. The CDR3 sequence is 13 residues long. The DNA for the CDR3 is TGCAGCGTTGCGGGCAGGACCACAGATACGCAGTATTTT. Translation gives CSVAGRTTDTQYF.

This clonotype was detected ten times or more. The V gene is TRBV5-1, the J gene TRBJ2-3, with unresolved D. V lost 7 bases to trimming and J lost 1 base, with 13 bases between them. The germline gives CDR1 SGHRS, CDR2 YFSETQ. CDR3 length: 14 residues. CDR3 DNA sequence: TGCGCCAGCGTCAAGGACGGAGGCACAGATACGCAGTATTTT. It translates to CASVKDGGTDTQYF. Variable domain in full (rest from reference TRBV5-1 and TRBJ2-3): KAGVTQTPRYLIKTRGQQVTLSCSPISGHRSVSWYQQTPGQGLQFLFEYFSETQRNKGNFPGRFSGRQFSNSRSEMNVSTLELGDSALYLCASVKDGGTDTQYFGPGTRLTVL.

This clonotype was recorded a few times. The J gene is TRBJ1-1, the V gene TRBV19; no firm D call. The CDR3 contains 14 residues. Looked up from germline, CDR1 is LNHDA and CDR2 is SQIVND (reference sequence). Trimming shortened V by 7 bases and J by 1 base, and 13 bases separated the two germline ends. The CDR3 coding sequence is TGTGCCAGTATGATTAACGACGGGAACACTGAAGCTTTCTTT. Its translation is CASMINDGNTEAFF.